These T cell receptor beta chains were read from a single sample in a study of control samples from healthy donors and cancer patients. Profiling relied on immunoSEQ multiplex PCR, and the TCRdb table lists in-frame clones only, not all of them. The sample lists about 89,000 clones, 85% to 90% occurring once. The sequenced sample was blood. The receptors here all came from a woman between 40 and 55 years old in good health. CDR3s include the opening cysteine and the closing phenylalanine or tryptophan. The D gene is left open where the match is weak. The size field is filled for only some rows; it gives once, few, many or a size class.

len	d_gene	v_gene	j_gene	abundance	CDR3aa	CDR3nt
13	.	TRBV2	TRBJ1-2	.	CASSEGQAYGYTF	TGTGCCAGCAGTGAGGGGCAGGCCTATGGCTACACCTTC
13	.	TRBV12-3/TRBV12-4	TRBJ1-1	.	CASSLGPVIGAFF	TGTGCCAGCAGTTTAGGGCCCGTGATCGGGGCTTTCTTT
13	TRBD1	TRBV5-1	TRBJ2-7	few	CASSSGQGHEQYF	TGCGCCAGCAGCTCCGGACAGGGCCACGAGCAGTACTTC
18	TRBD1	TRBV7-8	TRBJ1-4	.	CASSSRSGTGVTNEKLFF	TGTGCCAGCAGCTCCAGGTCGGGGACAGGGGTAACTAATGAAAAACTGTTTTTT
14	TRBD2	TRBV6-5	TRBJ2-7	.	CASSSSGGPYEQYF	TGTGCCAGCAGTAGCTCGGGGGGGCCCTACGAGCAGTACTTC
15	TRBD2	TRBV7-2	TRBJ2-7	.	CASSLERLAGYEQYF	TGTGCCAGCAGCTTAGAAAGACTAGCGGGCTACGAGCAGTACTTC
13	TRBD1	TRBV5-4	TRBJ1-2	.	CASSGGQELGYTF	TGTGCCAGCAGCGGGGGACAGGAGCTTGGCTACACCTTC
14	TRBD2	TRBV4-3	TRBJ2-1	.	CASSQAGGYNEQFF	TGCGCCAGCAGCCAAGCGGGGGGGTACAATGAGCAGTTCTTC
18	TRBD1	TRBV5-5	TRBJ1-2	.	CASSFPGQGATRDYGYTF	TGTGCCAGCAGCTTCCCCGGACAGGGGGCGACAAGGGACTATGGCTACACCTTC
14	TRBD1	TRBV2	TRBJ1-2	.	CASSRTGAARGYTF	TGTGCCAGCAGTCGGACAGGGGCCGCCAGGGGCTACACCTTC